This T cell receptor beta chain was recovered during a study of spatial heterogeneity in lung cancer. Germline V lookup: CDR1 SEHNR, CDR2 FQNEAQ (reference sequence). The CDR3 is 12 residues long. V gave up 2 bases and J gave up 9 bases, with 10 bases separating them. TCRdb fed the 5' RACE reads into MiXCR, producing one record per CDR3 protein. The sample has 55,000 to 70,000 distinct CDR3 sequences, roughly 6.4% seen once; the top ten hold about 15%. This clonotype has a count of ten or more. Noted time point: sample taken at primary tumor resection. The study sequenced unsorted whole RNA from tumor, nontumor lung or frozen PBMC.

The sequencing here drew on PBMCs, taken at surgery. The chain recombines TRBV7-9 with TRBJ1-2, with D possibly matching TRBD1 (5 bases). The clonotype originates from a female donor with early-stage non-small cell lung cancer. CDR3 residues: CASSLMGDSYTF. CDR3 sequence (DNA): TGTGCCAGCAGCTTAATGGGGGATAGCTACACCTTC.